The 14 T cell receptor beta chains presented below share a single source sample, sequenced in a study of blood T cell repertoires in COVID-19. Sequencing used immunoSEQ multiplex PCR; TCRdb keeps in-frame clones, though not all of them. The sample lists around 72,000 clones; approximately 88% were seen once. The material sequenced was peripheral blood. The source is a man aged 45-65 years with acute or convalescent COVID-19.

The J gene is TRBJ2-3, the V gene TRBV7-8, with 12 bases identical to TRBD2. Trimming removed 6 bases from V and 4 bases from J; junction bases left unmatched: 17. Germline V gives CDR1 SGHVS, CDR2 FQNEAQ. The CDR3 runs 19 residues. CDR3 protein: CASSRYSASGGAYADTQYF. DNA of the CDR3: TGTGCCAGCAGTAGATATTCGGCTAGCGGGGGGGCCTACGCAGATACGCAGTATTTT.

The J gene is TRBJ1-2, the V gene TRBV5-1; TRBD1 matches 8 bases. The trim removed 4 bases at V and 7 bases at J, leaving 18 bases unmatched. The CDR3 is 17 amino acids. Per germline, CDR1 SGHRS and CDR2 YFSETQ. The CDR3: CASSAGQQGVIDIGYTF. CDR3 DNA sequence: TGCGCCAGCAGCGCAGGTCAACAGGGGGTGATTGATATTGGCTACACCTTC.

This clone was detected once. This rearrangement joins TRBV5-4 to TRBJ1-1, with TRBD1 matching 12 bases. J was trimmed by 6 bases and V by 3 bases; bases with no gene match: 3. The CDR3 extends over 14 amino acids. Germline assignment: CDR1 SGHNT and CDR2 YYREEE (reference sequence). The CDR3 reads CASSWDRGRAEAFF. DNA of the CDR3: TGTGCCAGCAGCTGGGACAGGGGGCGGGCTGAAGCTTTCTTT.

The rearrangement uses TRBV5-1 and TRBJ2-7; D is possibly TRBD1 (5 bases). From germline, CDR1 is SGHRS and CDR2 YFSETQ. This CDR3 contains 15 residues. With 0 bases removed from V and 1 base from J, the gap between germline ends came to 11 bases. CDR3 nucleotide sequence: TGCGCCAGCAGCTTGGATCAGGGTGGATCCTACGAGCAGTACTTC. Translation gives CASSLDQGGSYEQYF.

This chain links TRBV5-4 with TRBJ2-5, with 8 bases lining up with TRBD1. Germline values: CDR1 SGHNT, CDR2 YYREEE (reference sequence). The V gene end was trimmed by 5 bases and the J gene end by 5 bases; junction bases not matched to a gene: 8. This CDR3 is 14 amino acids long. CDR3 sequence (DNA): TGTGCCAGCAGTATACAGGGGGTCGGGGAGACCCAGTACTTC. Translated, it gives CASSIQGVGETQYF. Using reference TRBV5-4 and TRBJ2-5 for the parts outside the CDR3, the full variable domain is ETGVTQSPTHLIKTRGQQVTLRCSSQSGHNTVSWYQQALGQGPQFIFQYYREEENGRGNFPPRFSGLQFPNYSSELNVNALELDDSALYLCASSIQGVGETQYFGPGTRLLVL.

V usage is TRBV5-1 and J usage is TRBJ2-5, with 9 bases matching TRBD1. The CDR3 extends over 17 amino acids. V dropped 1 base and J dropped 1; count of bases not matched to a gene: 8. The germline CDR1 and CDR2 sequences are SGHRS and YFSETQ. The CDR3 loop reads CASSLPRQGGTQETQYF. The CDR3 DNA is TGCGCCAGCAGCTTGCCCCGACAGGGGGGAACCCAAGAGACCCAGTACTTC. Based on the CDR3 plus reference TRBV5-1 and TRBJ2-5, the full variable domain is KAGVTQTPRYLIKTRGQQVTLSCSPISGHRSVSWYQQTPGQGLQFLFEYFSETQRNKGNFPGRFSGRQFSNSRSEMNVSTLELGDSALYLCASSLPRQGGTQETQYFGPGTRLLVL.

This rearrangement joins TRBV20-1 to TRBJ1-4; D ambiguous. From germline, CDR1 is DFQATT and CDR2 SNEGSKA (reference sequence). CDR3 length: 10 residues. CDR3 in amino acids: CSAGEEKLFF. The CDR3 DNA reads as TGCAGCGCCGGGGAAGAAAAACTGTTTTTT.

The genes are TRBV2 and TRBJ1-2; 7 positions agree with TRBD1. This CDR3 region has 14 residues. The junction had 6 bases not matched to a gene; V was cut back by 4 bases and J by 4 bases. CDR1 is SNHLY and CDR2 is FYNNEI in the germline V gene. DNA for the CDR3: TGTGCCAGCAGTGGGTCACAGGGGCGCTATGGCTACACCTTC. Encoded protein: CASSGSQGRYGYTF.

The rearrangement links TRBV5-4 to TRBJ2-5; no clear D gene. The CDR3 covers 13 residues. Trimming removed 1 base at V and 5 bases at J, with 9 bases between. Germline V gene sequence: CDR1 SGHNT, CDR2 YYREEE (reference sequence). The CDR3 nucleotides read TGTGCCAGCAGCTTGTACCCTAAGGAGACCCAGTACTTC. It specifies CASSLYPKETQYF.

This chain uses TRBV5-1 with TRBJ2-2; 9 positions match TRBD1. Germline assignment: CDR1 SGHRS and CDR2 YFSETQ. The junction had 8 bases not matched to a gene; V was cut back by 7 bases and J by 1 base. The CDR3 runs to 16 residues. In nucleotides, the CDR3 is TGCGCCAGCCGTCCTGGGACAGGGCAGAACACCGGGGAGCTGTTTTTT. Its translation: CASRPGTGQNTGELFF.

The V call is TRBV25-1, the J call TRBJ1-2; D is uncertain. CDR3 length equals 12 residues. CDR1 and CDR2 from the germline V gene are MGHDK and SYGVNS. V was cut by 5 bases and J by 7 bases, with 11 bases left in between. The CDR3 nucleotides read TGTGCCAGCAGTAGCCTGGGGAGTGGCTACACCTTC. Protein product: CASSSLGSGYTF.

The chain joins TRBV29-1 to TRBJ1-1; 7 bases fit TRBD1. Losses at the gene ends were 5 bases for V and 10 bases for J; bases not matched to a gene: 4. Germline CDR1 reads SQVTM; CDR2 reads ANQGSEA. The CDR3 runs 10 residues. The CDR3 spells CSVQRGRAFF. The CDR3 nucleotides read TGCAGCGTTCAAAGGGGGCGAGCTTTCTTT.

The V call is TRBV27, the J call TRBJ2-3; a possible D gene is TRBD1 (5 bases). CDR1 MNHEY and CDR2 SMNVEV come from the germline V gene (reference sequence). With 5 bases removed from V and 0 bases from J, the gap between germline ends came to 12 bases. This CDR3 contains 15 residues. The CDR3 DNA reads TGTGCCAGCAGTGATTTGGGGCATAGCACAGATACGCAGTATTTT. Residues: CASSDLGHSTDTQYF.

CDR3: CATSDFSRGNTDTQYF. The CDR3 DNA sequence: TGTGCCACCAGTGATTTCAGCAGGGGGAACACAGATACGCAGTATTTT. This sequence joins TRBV24-1 and TRBJ2-3; 7 bases align to TRBD1. This CDR3 comprises 16 residues. Per germline, CDR1 KGHDR and CDR2 SFDVKD. V shed 1 base and J 2 bases; nucleotides not matched to a gene: 5.